Listed below are T cell receptor beta chains from one sample, sequenced in a study of cytomegalovirus exposure and HLA in healthy donors. The repertoire was sequenced with immunoSEQ multiplex PCR; TCRdb's copy has only in-frame clones and lacks some. This table holds 99,000 or so clones, just under 80% found once. The specimen sequenced was PBMCs. Receptors were obtained from a man in his thirties or forties in good health and CMV-seronegative. Both conserved end residues are part of each CDR3. D genes are given only for firm matches. Only part of the rows carry a size: once, few, many, or a class if the clone is expanded.

NA TRBJ2-7 TRBV2 once CASTQTGSYEQYF TGTGCCAGCACCCAAACCGGCTCCTACGAGCAGTACTTC
TRBD2 TRBJ2-3 TRBV4-3 NA CASSSSGGLSTDTQYF TGCGCCAGCAGCAGTAGCGGGGGCCTAAGCACAGATACGCAGTATTTT
NA TRBJ2-7 TRBV4-3 NA CASSQDSDREQYF TGCGCCAGCAGCCAAGATAGCGATCGCGAGCAGTACTTC
TRBD2 TRBJ2-1 TRBV6-5 NA CASSYSERGDQFF TGTGCCAGCAGTTACTCGGAGCGGGGGGACCAGTTCTTC
NA TRBJ2-3 TRBV25-1 NA CVSTGYISDTQYF TGTGTCAGCACCGGGTATATCTCAGATACGCAGTATTTT
NA TRBJ2-1 TRBV9 NA CASSVEWQGREQFF TGTGCCAGCAGCGTGGAGTGGCAGGGCCGTGAGCAGTTCTTC
NA TRBJ2-1 TRBV28 once CASSSQVDEQFF TGTGCCAGCAGTTCTCAGGTGGATGAGCAGTTCTTC
TRBD2 TRBJ2-5 TRBV7-6 NA CASSLGGGGAGETQYF TGTGCCAGCAGCTTAGGCGGCGGGGGGGCGGGGGAGACCCAGTACTTC
NA TRBJ2-3 TRBV9 few CASSVGPSTDTQYF TGTGCCAGCAGCGTAGGACCTAGTACAGATACGCAGTATTTT
TRBD2 TRBJ2-5 TRBV7-9 NA CASGGLAGGQETQYF TGTGCCAGCGGCGGACTAGCGGGGGGTCAAGAGACCCAGTACTTC
NA TRBJ1-2 TRBV7-6 NA CASSLGGDDYGYTF TGTGCCAGCAGCTTAGGCGGAGACGACTATGGCTACACCTTC
TRBD1 TRBJ1-2 TRBV10-3 few CATLGAGTGGYVIYGYTF TGTGCCACCCTTGGGGCGGGGACAGGGGGGTATGTTATCTATGGCTACACCTTC
NA TRBJ1-2 TRBV25-1 NA CASSEPVGSGYTF TGTGCCAGCAGTGAACCAGTTGGCTCTGGCTACACCTTC
NA TRBJ1-5 TRBV6-5 few CASRTANQPQHF TGTGCCAGCCGCACAGCAAATCAGCCCCAGCATTTT
TRBD1 TRBJ1-1 TRBV7-9 NA CASSGDRGMNTEAFF TGTGCCAGCAGCGGGGACAGGGGGATGAACACTGAAGCTTTCTTT
NA TRBJ1-2 TRBV19 NA CASRIVQSNYGYTF TGTGCCAGTAGGATAGTACAGTCTAACTATGGCTACACCTTC
NA TRBJ2-5 TRBV6-5 NA CASSYDRETQYF TGTGCCAGCAGTTACGACAGAGAGACCCAGTACTTC
NA TRBJ1-1 TRBV2 NA CASSEQGTEAFF TGTGCCAGCAGTGAGCAGGGGACTGAAGCTTTCTTT
NA TRBJ2-3 TRBV10-3 NA CAIRIADTQYF TGTGCCATCAGGATAGCCGATACGCAGTATTTT
NA TRBJ2-1 TRBV30 few CAWRLDLYNEQFF TGTGCCTGGAGGCTGGACTTGTACAATGAGCAGTTCTTC
TRBD2 TRBJ2-5 TRBV5-6 NA CASSGTGTSGKETQYF TGTGCCAGCAGCGGAACCGGGACTAGCGGAAAAGAGACCCAGTACTTC
NA TRBJ1-5 TRBV10-3 few CAIRGTNQPQHF TGTGCCATTAGAGGAACCAATCAGCCCCAGCATTTT
TRBD1 TRBJ2-1 TRBV9 NA CASKAFNRGLDEQFF TGTGCCAGCAAGGCGTTTAACAGGGGTTTAGATGAGCAGTTCTTC
TRBD2 TRBJ2-1 TRBV7-2 NA CASSRGTTIRNEQFF TGTGCCAGCAGCCGAGGGACTACTATACGCAATGAGCAGTTCTTC
TRBD1 TRBJ2-5 TRBV28 NA CASSPGDRGRETQYF TGTGCCAGCAGCCCGGGCGACAGGGGCCGGGAGACCCAGTACTTC
NA TRBJ2-7 TRBV4-1 NA CASSQRQESSYEQYF TGCGCCAGCAGCCAACGACAGGAAAGCTCCTACGAGCAGTACTTC
NA TRBJ2-3 TRBV27 NA CASTGSTDTQYF TGTGCCAGCACGGGGAGCACAGATACGCAGTATTTT
NA TRBJ2-7 TRBV29-1 NA CSVSQAHEQYF TGCAGCGTTAGTCAGGCCCACGAGCAGTACTTC
TRBD2 TRBJ2-1 TRBV14 NA CASSPRLAEYNEQFF TGTGCCAGCAGCCCCCGACTAGCGGAATACAATGAGCAGTTCTTC
TRBD1 TRBJ2-3 TRBV18 NA CASSPPGRGRSADTQYF TGTGCCAGCTCACCACCGGGCAGGGGGCGATCGGCAGATACGCAGTATTTT
TRBD2 TRBJ2-3 TRBV4-3 NA CASSQDRLAGITDTQYF TGCGCCAGCAGCCAAGATCGACTAGCGGGAATCACAGATACGCAGTATTTT
NA TRBJ1-2 TRBV27 NA CASSSGHPGLYGYTF TGTGCCAGCAGTTCAGGACACCCGGGCCTCTATGGCTACACCTTC
NA TRBJ1-5 TRBV19 NA CASSPEDTPVQPQHF TGTGCCAGTAGTCCAGAGGACACCCCCGTACAGCCCCAGCATTTT
TRBD1 TRBJ1-1 TRBV10-1 NA CASREDRGTTEAFF TGCGCCAGCAGGGAAGACAGGGGGACCACTGAAGCTTTCTTT
NA TRBJ2-1 TRBV19 NA CASSIRRQGGSYNEQFF TGTGCCAGTAGTATAAGGCGGCAGGGTGGATCCTACAATGAGCAGTTCTTC
NA TRBJ1-2 TRBV9 NA CASSAESNYGYTF TGTGCCAGCAGCGCAGAATCTAACTATGGCTACACCTTC
TRBD2 TRBJ2-5 TRBV6-5 NA CASSYSSSGGKETQYF TGTGCCAGCAGTTACTCGTCTAGCGGGGGAAAAGAGACCCAGTACTTC
NA TRBJ2-7 TRBV10-3 NA CAISVNGYEQYF TGTGCCATCAGTGTGAACGGCTACGAGCAGTACTTC
TRBD1 TRBJ2-2 TRBV15 NA CATRDRSNTGELFF TGTGCCACCAGGGACAGGTCGAACACCGGGGAGCTGTTTTTT
TRBD1 TRBJ1-5 TRBV30 NA CAWGGRDRGLNQPQHF TGTGCCTGGGGTGGGAGGGACAGGGGCCTGAATCAGCCCCAGCATTTT
NA TRBJ1-4 TRBV27 NA CASSSNRGEKLFF TGTGCCAGCAGTTCAAACCGAGGGGAAAAACTGTTTTTT
TRBD1 TRBJ1-3 TRBV10-3 NA CAISQGAHGNTIYF TGTGCCATCAGTCAGGGGGCGCATGGAAACACCATATATTTT
TRBD1 TRBJ2-7 TRBV10-1 once CASSETGDEQYF TGCGCCAGCAGTGAAACAGGGGACGAGCAGTACTTC
NA TRBJ2-7 TRBV4-3 NA CASSHTGFSYEQYF TGCGCCAGCAGCCACACAGGATTCTCCTACGAGCAGTACTTC
NA TRBJ1-5 TRBV9 few CASSETGSNQPQHF TGTGCCAGCAGCGAGACGGGAAGCAATCAGCCCCAGCATTTT
NA TRBJ1-5 TRBV21-1 NA CASTPRTGGGQPQHF TGTGCCAGCACCCCTCGGACAGGGGGAGGCCAGCCCCAGCATTTT
TRBD2 TRBJ2-7 TRBV5-4 NA CASSLGAGSSYEQYF TGTGCCAGCAGCTTGGGAGCGGGGAGCTCCTACGAGCAGTACTTC
NA TRBJ1-4 TRBV6-5 NA CASRPQGAYEKLFF TGTGCCAGCAGACCACAGGGCGCTTATGAAAAACTGTTTTTT
NA TRBJ1-2 TRBV25-1 NA CASSESEAFNYGYTF TGTGCCAGCAGTGAATCGGAGGCCTTTAACTATGGCTACACCTTC
TRBD2 TRBJ2-1 TRBV4-1 NA CASSPLAGGHSNEQFF TGCGCCAGCAGCCCCTTAGCGGGGGGGCATTCCAATGAGCAGTTCTTC
TRBD1 TRBJ2-2 TRBV5-1 NA CASSIGQGWAGELFF TGCGCCAGCAGCATAGGACAGGGGTGGGCCGGGGAGCTGTTTTTT
TRBD2 TRBJ2-1 TRBV5-1 few CASSFSLSGDNYNEQFF TGCGCCAGCAGCTTTTCCCTGAGCGGGGATAACTACAATGAGCAGTTCTTC
NA TRBJ1-1 TRBV6-6 NA CASSTDITEAFF TGTGCCAGCAGTACCGACATCACTGAAGCTTTCTTT